Here is one T cell receptor (beta chain) with its context. Germline assignment: CDR1 MGHRA and CDR2 YSYEKL. After removal of 1 base from V and 5 bases from J, the junction contained 5 bases not matched to a gene. CDR3 length: 15 amino acids. This entry comes from a study of blood T cell repertoires in COVID-19. Study as a whole: Italy, Spain and the United States were the sources of the convalescent and acute COVID-19 samples. Sources were T cells, B-cell-depleted T cells, or PBMCs; the material itself was cDNA or gDNA.

Original analysis: Amplification with reference gene primers provided the estimates of nucleated cell counts. The data were produced by immunoSEQ multiplex PCR, yet TCRdb's version contains in-frame clones alone and is incomplete. The V and J calls and the clone size are those of that table, but D and trimming were determined from the DNA. The top ten hold roughly 13% of the sample, which has about 56,000 clones, around 84% seen once. This receptor was taken from a woman aged 80 or older with acute or convalescent COVID-19. The material sequenced was peripheral blood. The chain combines TRBV4-1 with TRBJ1-2, with 9 bases that match TRBD1. The CDR3 loop is CASSQGRQGGYGYTF. Written as DNA, the CDR3 is TGCGCCAGCAGCCAAGGACGACAGGGGGGTTATGGCTACACCTTC.